Listed below are T cell receptor beta chains from one sample, sequenced in a study of shared clonotypes between healthy human individuals. Clones were sequenced by immunoSEQ multiplex PCR, and TCRdb holds only the in-frame ones, with some missing. The data show millions of clones, with just over 90% seen just once and over 0.12% held by the top ten. Sample: naive CD4+ T cells sorted from blood. The origin of the receptors is a man between 18 and 35 years old in good health. Each CDR3 is given with its conserved first and last residue. Fields, in order: J gene, clone size, D gene, V gene, CDR3 DNA, CDR3 protein. The D gene is left open where the match is weak. Only some rows state a clone size, as once, few, many or a class for expanded clones.

J: TRBJ1-4; size: NA; D: NA; V: TRBV15; DNA: TGTGCCACCAGCAGACGAAGCGGGGGCTCGGGGGAAAAACTGTTTTTT; CDR3: CATSRRSGGSGEKLFF
J: TRBJ2-7; size: NA; D: NA; V: TRBV5-1; DNA: TGCGCCAGCAGCTTGGGTGGAGGATCCACGTACGAGCAGTACTTC; CDR3: CASSLGGGSTYEQYF
J: TRBJ2-1; size: NA; D: TRBD2; V: TRBV30; DNA: TGTGCCTGGGTCCGGGGGGGCGCTGGGGATGAGCAGTTCTTC; CDR3: CAWVRGGAGDEQFF
J: TRBJ2-7; size: NA; D: NA; V: TRBV30; DNA: TGTGCCTGGAGTATGAGATCCGAGCAGTACTTC; CDR3: CAWSMRSEQYF
J: TRBJ2-7; size: NA; D: NA; V: TRBV18; DNA: TGTGCCAGCTCTGGGGGTTTTGATTACGAGCAGTACTTC; CDR3: CASSGGFDYEQYF
J: TRBJ2-5; size: NA; D: TRBD1; V: TRBV5-1; DNA: TGCGCCAGCAGCTTGGATGGGACAGGGGAAGAGACCCAGTACTTC; CDR3: CASSLDGTGEETQYF
J: TRBJ2-1; size: NA; D: NA; V: TRBV18; DNA: TGTGCCAGCTCACCAGTTCAGGGCCCTTCCTACAATGAGCAGTTCTTC; CDR3: CASSPVQGPSYNEQFF
J: TRBJ2-5; size: NA; D: TRBD2; V: TRBV10-2; DNA: TGCGCCAGCAGTGAGTCACCAGCGGGGGGTGGTGAGACCCAGTACTTC; CDR3: CASSESPAGGGETQYF
J: TRBJ1-2; size: NA; D: NA; V: TRBV7-8; DNA: TGTGCCAGCAGCGGACGGACAGCCTATGGCTACACCTTC; CDR3: CASSGRTAYGYTF
J: TRBJ1-1; size: NA; D: NA; V: TRBV19; DNA: TGTGCCAGTAGGGACGGAAGAACCCGGGGCACTGAAGCTTTCTTT; CDR3: CASRDGRTRGTEAFF
J: TRBJ2-4; size: NA; D: TRBD1; V: TRBV15; DNA: TGTGCCACCAGCAGAGCGAAAAACCGGGACAGAAAAAACATTCAGTACTTC; CDR3: CATSRAKNRDRKNIQYF
J: TRBJ1-5; size: NA; D: NA; V: TRBV21-1; DNA: TGTGCCAGCAGCGAACCAAGGGGCGCGGGACAGCCCCAGCATTTT; CDR3: CASSEPRGAGQPQHF
J: TRBJ1-4; size: few; D: NA; V: TRBV9; DNA: TGTGCCAGCAGCGTAGGGGATGGGGGAGATGAAAAACTGTTTTTT; CDR3: CASSVGDGGDEKLFF
J: TRBJ1-4; size: NA; D: NA; V: TRBV6-5; DNA: TGTGCCAGCAGGACAGGTGATGAAAAACTGTTTTTT; CDR3: CASRTGDEKLFF
J: TRBJ2-1; size: NA; D: TRBD2; V: TRBV30; DNA: TGTGCCTGGAGGCGGAGCGGGGGGGCCTATGAGCAGTTCTTC; CDR3: CAWRRSGGAYEQFF
J: TRBJ2-1; size: NA; D: TRBD2; V: TRBV11-3; DNA: TGTGCCAGCAGCGGCGGGAGCTACAATGAGCAGTTCTTC; CDR3: CASSGGSYNEQFF
J: TRBJ2-5; size: NA; D: TRBD2; V: TRBV28; DNA: TGTGCCAGCGGGTCTAGCGGTCAAGAGACCCAGTACTTC; CDR3: CASGSSGQETQYF
J: TRBJ2-5; size: NA; D: TRBD2; V: TRBV27; DNA: TGTGCCAGCAGCACTAGCGGGAGGCCCCAAGAGACCCAGTACTTC; CDR3: CASSTSGRPQETQYF
J: TRBJ1-2; size: NA; D: NA; V: TRBV9; DNA: TGTGCCAGCAGCCCCCGGCAGGGAGGAGGCTACACCTTC; CDR3: CASSPRQGGGYTF
J: TRBJ2-1; size: NA; D: NA; V: TRBV25-1; DNA: TGTGCCAGCAGTGACCCGGACCCACGGGACATAGTCAATGAGCAGTTCTTC; CDR3: CASSDPDPRDIVNEQFF
J: TRBJ2-5; size: NA; D: NA; V: TRBV7-2; DNA: TGTGCCAGCAGCCCCCAGGACAGCGGAGAGACCCAGTACTTC; CDR3: CASSPQDSGETQYF
J: TRBJ1-4; size: NA; D: NA; V: TRBV4-1; DNA: TGCGCCAGCAGTCAAAGAATTCCCTCTATTTTGACTAATGAAAAACTGTTTTTT; CDR3: CASSQRIPSILTNEKLFF
J: TRBJ2-1; size: NA; D: TRBD2; V: TRBV7-2; DNA: TGTGCCAGCAGCTCGGGACTAGATGATGAGCAGTTCTTC; CDR3: CASSSGLDDEQFF
J: TRBJ2-5; size: once; D: NA; V: TRBV11-2; DNA: TGTGCCAGCAGCGACCGGGACATGGGTCAGGAGACCCAGTACTTC; CDR3: CASSDRDMGQETQYF
J: TRBJ1-5; size: few; D: TRBD1; V: TRBV6-6; DNA: TGTGCCAGCAGTTTAGACAGGGTCGGGCAGCCCCAGCATTTT; CDR3: CASSLDRVGQPQHF
J: TRBJ2-3; size: NA; D: NA; V: TRBV2; DNA: TGTGCCAGCAGTGAAGGTACACCTCCAGATACGCAGTATTTT; CDR3: CASSEGTPPDTQYF
J: TRBJ2-5; size: NA; D: NA; V: TRBV29-1; DNA: TGCAGCGTTCCTCGGGGCCCGATTAAGACCCAGTACTTC; CDR3: CSVPRGPIKTQYF
J: TRBJ2-5; size: NA; D: TRBD2; V: TRBV9; DNA: TGTGCCAGCAGCGCTAGCGGGGCCGGAGAGACCCAGTACTTC; CDR3: CASSASGAGETQYF
J: TRBJ2-3; size: NA; D: NA; V: TRBV27; DNA: TGTGCCAGCAGGGGACGGCCGAGCACAGATACGCAGTATTTT; CDR3: CASRGRPSTDTQYF